The 30 T cell receptor beta chains below come from one sample, sequenced in a study of CD8 T cells in ankylosing spondylitis. Study-wide results and caveats: Among TCR beta sequences, a motif of under ten highly homologous variants appeared characteristic of ankylosing spondylitis blood.

The antigens of these receptors remain unknown. TCRdb analysed the 5' RACE reads with MiXCR anew, one entry per CDR3 protein. Seen here are over 700,000 distinct CDR3 sequences, 15% to 20% observed once, and the top ten hold about 20%. Sequenced: blood, either unsorted or a sorted T cell fraction (not recorded which). The receptor set was obtained from a male donor with ankylosing spondylitis.

This clonotype has more than one count but fewer than ten. The J gene is TRBJ2-7, the V gene TRBV10-3; tentative D call: TRBD1 (5 bases). CDR1 and CDR2 (germline): ENHRY, SYGVKD. Trimming took off 6 bases at V and 2 bases at J, with 14 bases between the two ends. The CDR3 runs to 14 residues. DNA for the CDR3: TGTGCCATCAGCTATGGGGCAGGGACCTACGAGCAGTACTTC. Its protein is CAISYGAGTYEQYF.

This clonotype appeared a few times. The rearrangement joins TRBV5-6 to TRBJ1-3; D is unresolved. Germline loops: CDR1 SGHDT, CDR2 YYEEEE. Trimming took 0 bases from V and 0 from J, leaving 7 bases between them. The CDR3 runs 15 residues. The CDR3 DNA follows: TGTGCCAGCAGCTTGGCGAGGATCTCTGGAAACACCATATATTTT. Protein product: CASSLARISGNTIYF.

The gene calls are TRBV11-1 and TRBJ2-3, with TRBD1 matching 10 bases. CDR1 SGHAT and CDR2 FQDESV come from the germline V gene (reference sequence). The junction had 6 bases not matched to a gene; V was cut back by 1 base and J by 2 bases. The length of the CDR3 is 17 residues. The CDR3 coding sequence is TGTGCCAGCAGCTTAGGGGGGACAGGGGCCTTCACAGATACGCAGTATTTT. Residues: CASSLGGTGAFTDTQYF.

The CDR3 protein is CASSYLAGGSSYNEQFF. CDR3 DNA sequence: TGTGCCAGCAGCTACCTAGCGGGAGGCTCCTCCTACAATGAGCAGTTCTTC. The chain employs TRBV11-2 and TRBJ2-1; TRBD2 matches at 11 bases. This CDR3 is built from 17 residues. The V and J ends lost 4 bases and 0 bases, in that order; junction bases with no gene match: 5. Per germline, CDR1 SGHAT and CDR2 FQNNGV.

The rearrangement uses TRBV5-1 and TRBJ2-3; 7 positions agree with TRBD2. J gave up 1 base and V 8 bases, and 4 bases lay outside the gene matches. Germline V gene sequence: CDR1 SGHRS, CDR2 YFSETQ. There are 13 residues in the CDR3. CDR3 sequence: CASGLAGTDTQYF. DNA of the CDR3: TGCGCCAGTGGCCTAGCGGGCACAGATACGCAGTATTTT.

This clonotype was counted a few times. The chain links TRBV6-1 to TRBJ2-1, with D uncertain. The CDR3 runs to 14 residues. In germline, CDR1 is MNHNS, CDR2 SASEGT. The V end lost 4 bases, the J end lost 4 bases, and 11 bases lay between the germline ends. Here the CDR3 DNA reads TGTGCCAGCAGTGGCCACAGAGATTACAATGAGCAGTTCTTC. Translation gives CASSGHRDYNEQFF.

V usage is TRBV29-1 and J usage is TRBJ2-5; D ambiguous. The CDR3 extends over 12 amino acids. V was cut by 4 bases and J by 5 bases, with 11 bases left in between. CDR1 is SQVTM and CDR2 is ANQGSEA in the germline V gene. CDR3 loop: CSVGWRWETQYF. Written as DNA, the CDR3 is TGCAGCGTTGGTTGGCGGTGGGAGACCCAGTACTTC.

The chain employs TRBV11-2 and TRBJ2-1; unclear D gene. The germline V gene encodes CDR1 SGHAT and CDR2 FQNNGV. This CDR3 comprises 13 residues. Trimming pared 1 base from V and 9 bases from J, leaving 10 bases between. CDR3 nucleotides: TGTGCCAGCAGCTTAGCCCCTGAAGGTGAGCAGTTCTTC. Translating it yields CASSLAPEGEQFF.

The gene calls are TRBV27 and TRBJ1-4; 7 bases line up with TRBD1. With 6 bases clipped from V and 7 bases from J, the junction kept 8 bases outside the gene matches. In germline, CDR1 is MNHEY, CDR2 SMNVEV (reference sequence). The CDR3 loop spans 14 amino acids. This chain's CDR3 is CASSYRGGVEKLFF. Here the CDR3 DNA reads TGTGCCAGCAGCTACAGGGGTGGGGTTGAAAAACTGTTTTTT.

The chain links TRBV28 to TRBJ2-3; no definite D call. CDR1 is MDHEN, CDR2 SYDVKM, per germline. Between the trimmed V and J ends, which lost 5 bases and 0 bases, there was a span of 9 bases. This CDR3 has 14 amino acids. The CDR3 loop is CASSHSASTDTQYF. For the CDR3, the DNA is TGTGCCAGCAGTCACAGCGCTAGCACAGATACGCAGTATTTT.

V gene TRBV7-9 combines with J gene TRBJ2-7, with 12 positions matching TRBD1. With V trimmed by 5 bases and J by 6 bases, 5 bases remained unmatched. The CDR3 loop spans 14 amino acids. The germline V gene encodes CDR1 SEHNR and CDR2 FQNEAQ (reference sequence). This CDR3 is CASSHGTGGAEQYF. CDR3 DNA sequence: TGTGCCAGCAGCCACGGGACAGGGGGCGCCGAGCAGTACTTC.

The chain uses TRBV24-1 and TRBJ1-5; weak D call: TRBD1 (5 bases). Germline values: CDR1 KGHDR, CDR2 SFDVKD. There are 16 residues in the CDR3. Trimming took off 4 bases at V and 8 bases at J, with 20 bases between the two ends. The CDR3 DNA reads TGTGCCACCAGTGACCGAACCGACGGGGCGGGCGAGCCCCAGCATTTT. This sequence encodes CATSDRTDGAGEPQHF.

A few counts support this clonotype. This sequence joins TRBV24-1 and TRBJ2-2; D is ambiguous. CDR1 is KGHDR and CDR2 is SFDVKD in the germline V gene. V was pared by 3 bases and J by 1 base, with 8 bases between. The CDR3 runs 15 residues. The CDR3 sequence is CATSDPLVNTGELFF. The CDR3 coding sequence is TGTGCCACCAGTGATCCGCTGGTGAACACCGGGGAGCTGTTTTTT.

This clonotype was observed a handful of times. This rearrangement joins TRBV7-9 to TRBJ2-7; possible D gene TRBD2, 6 bases. The CDR3 loop spans 16 amino acids. V lost 4 bases, J lost 2 bases, and 18 bases lay in between. CDR1 and CDR2 from the germline V gene are SEHNR and FQNEAQ (reference sequence). The CDR3 loop is CASSSSGLPGPYEQYF. In nucleotides, the CDR3 is TGTGCCAGCAGCTCGTCGGGACTCCCCGGGCCCTACGAGCAGTACTTC.

The sample holds a few counts of this clonotype. The chain uses TRBV20-1 and TRBJ2-7; perhaps TRBD2 as D (6 bases). CDR3 length equals 13 residues. The V gene's germline CDR1 is DFQATT and CDR2 SNEGSKA (reference sequence). V was pared by 3 bases and J by 0 bases, with 9 bases between. Written as DNA, the CDR3 is TGCAGTGCTAGCGGCGGGAACTCCTACGAGCAGTACTTC. Its protein is CSASGGNSYEQYF.

Concerning this clonotype itself: A read error is possible here, since a much larger clone lies one base away. The chain recombines TRBV4-2 with TRBJ1-1; D perhaps matches TRBD1 (6 bases). The CDR3 runs to 18 residues. In germline, CDR1 is LGHNA, CDR2 YNFKEQ. The CDR3 DNA sequence: TGTGCCAGCAGCCCCGCAGGGGTCGATTTAATTAAGAACGCTGAAGCTTTCTTT. Encoded protein: CASSPAGVDLIKNAEAFF.

The V and J genes are TRBV24-1 and TRBJ2-3; TRBD2 matches at 13 bases. CDR3 length: 15 residues. Trimming at V came to 7 bases and at J to 5 bases, leaving 5 bases not matched to a gene. Germline V lookup: CDR1 KGHDR, CDR2 SFDVKD. The CDR3 sequence: CATSTSGGAGDTQYF. The CDR3 nucleotides are TGTGCCACCAGCACTAGCGGGGGGGCTGGAGATACGCAGTATTTT.

V gene TRBV12-3 or TRBV12-4 combines with J gene TRBJ2-7, with 10 bases matching TRBD1. The V segment lost 6 bases and the J segment 4 bases; nucleotides outside the gene matches: 9. CDR3 length equals 15 residues. CDR3 sequence: CASSIRRDRGYEQYF. For the CDR3, the DNA is TGTGCCAGCAGCATACGCCGGGACAGGGGTTACGAGCAGTACTTC.

The chain links TRBV3-1 to TRBJ2-4; 7 nucleotides line up with TRBD1. V lost 2 bases to trimming and J lost 6 bases; unmatched junction nucleotides: 1. This CDR3 spans 13 amino acids. Germline CDR1 reads LGHDT; CDR2 reads YNNKEL (reference sequence). The chain's CDR3 is CASSQKGANIQYF. CDR3 nucleotides: TGTGCCAGCAGCCAAAAGGGGGCAAACATTCAGTACTTC.

The CDR3 DNA reads as TGTGCCAGCAGCTTTTGGGACAGCCTCTACAATGAGCAGTTCTTC. The encoded protein is CASSFWDSLYNEQFF. The chain combines TRBV11-1 with TRBJ2-1, with 7 bases lining up with TRBD1. After removal of 3 bases from V and 3 bases from J, the junction contained 5 bases not matched to a gene. CDR1 and CDR2 from the germline V gene are SGHAT and FQDESV (reference sequence). CDR3 length equals 15 residues.

The chain is built from TRBV19 and TRBJ2-7; D tentatively reads TRBD1 or TRBD2 (5 bases each). CDR1 LNHDA and CDR2 SQIVND come from the germline V gene (reference sequence). Deletions cut 10 bases from V and 6 bases from J, with 16 bases between. The CDR3 has 12 amino acids. This CDR3 is CATQGKGTEQYF. CDR3 in DNA: TGTGCCACGCAGGGTAAGGGGACCGAGCAGTACTTC.

The rearrangement joins TRBV13 to TRBJ2-5; no clear D. CDR3 size: 13 residues. Germline-derived CDR1 and CDR2 are PRHDT and FYEKMQ (reference sequence). Trimming pared 5 bases from V and 5 bases from J, leaving 12 bases between. CDR3 DNA: TGTGCCAGCAGCCCCCGGACCTCGGAGACCCAGTACTTC. This gives the protein CASSPRTSETQYF.

The genes are TRBV4-1 and TRBJ2-3; perhaps TRBD1 as D (6 bases). The length of the CDR3 is 16 residues. V shed 1 base and J shed 2 bases, with 13 bases lying between them. Germline CDR1 is MGHRA and CDR2 is YSYEKL. In DNA, the CDR3 is TGCGCCAGCAGCCAAGCCCCGGGACATAACACAGATACGCAGTATTTT. Protein sequence: CASSQAPGHNTDTQYF.

This clonotype came up many times. The CDR3 DNA reads TGTGCCAGCAGCTTAGGACAGGGGGATGGCTACACCTTC. Its protein is CASSLGQGDGYTF. This chain joins TRBV7-6 and TRBJ1-2; 9 bases agree with TRBD1. This CDR3 region has 13 residues. In germline, CDR1 is SGHVS, CDR2 FNYEAQ. The V and J ends lost 1 base and 6 bases, in that order; junction bases with no gene match: 0.

A few counts support this clonotype. The chain employs TRBV7-8 and TRBJ1-4; a possible D gene is TRBD1 (6 bases). From germline, CDR1 is SGHVS and CDR2 FQNEAQ. Trimming shortened V by 5 bases and J by 6 bases, and 13 bases separated the two germline ends. CDR3 length: 14 residues. The DNA for the CDR3 is TGTGCCAGCAGCCCACCACAGGGTTATGAAAAACTGTTTTTT. This codes for CASSPPQGYEKLFF.

The rearrangement uses TRBV10-3 and TRBJ1-1; D not resolved. This CDR3 spans 13 amino acids. CDR1 is ENHRY, CDR2 SYGVKD, per germline. V dropped 6 bases and J dropped 0 bases, with 8 bases sitting between them. CDR3 protein: CAIRVAMNTEAFF. CDR3 DNA sequence: TGTGCCATCAGGGTGGCCATGAACACTGAAGCTTTCTTT.

V usage is TRBV29-1 and J usage is TRBJ2-1; tentative D call: TRBD2 (6 bases). Germline values: CDR1 SQVTM, CDR2 ANQGSEA. Trimming removed 3 bases from V and 0 bases from J, with 12 bases in between. The CDR3 consists of 15 residues. CDR3 amino acids: CSVERAGSSYNEQFF. The CDR3 nucleotides read TGCAGCGTTGAGCGGGCGGGGAGCTCCTACAATGAGCAGTTCTTC.

This clonotype was counted between two and nine times. V and J are TRBV5-8 and TRBJ2-1; 8 bases line up with TRBD1. The germline CDR1 and CDR2 sequences are SGHTS and YDEGEE. CDR3 length: 14 residues. The V segment lost 6 bases and the J segment 2 bases; nucleotides outside the gene matches: 4. This CDR3 reads CASTKDRAYNEQFF. The DNA of the CDR3 is TGTGCCAGCACCAAGGACAGGGCCTACAATGAGCAGTTCTTC.

This chain links TRBV12-3 or TRBV12-4 with TRBJ2-1; D is perhaps TRBD1 (7 bases). This CDR3 has 13 residues. V lost 10 bases and J 5 bases, leaving 15 bases between the germline ends. The CDR3 coding sequence is TGTGCCACCCAGGGGGGCCTTAACAATGAGCAGTTCTTC. Protein: CATQGGLNNEQFF.

This clonotype was counted only a few times. The chain recombines TRBV20-1 with TRBJ2-7; tentative D call: TRBD1 (6 bases). Trimming pared 7 bases from V and 3 bases from J, leaving 22 bases between. Germline V gene lookup returns CDR1 DFQATT and CDR2 SNEGSKA (reference sequence). The CDR3 spans 15 residues. The CDR3 nucleotides are TGCAGTGTTCACGCCCGGGACAAGGGTCTCTACGAGCAGTACTTC. This gives the protein CSVHARDKGLYEQYF.